Following are 10 T cell receptor beta chains from one sample sequenced in a study of T-cell memory formation after mild COVID-19. In TCRdb, the 5' RACE reads were re-called with MiXCR into one record per CDR3 protein. The sample lists a few hundred thousand distinct CDR3 sequences; over 15% were seen once. The source material was PBMCs or a T cell subset sorted from them (not recorded which). The receptors come from a man between 18 and 29 years old who had mild COVID-19 (a few samples of this study predate the infection). Cell type and time point are not known.

V usage is TRBV6-6 and J usage is TRBJ2-1; D may be TRBD2 (7 bases). Trimming left V 0 bases short and J 7 bases short, with 16 bases between. The V gene's germline CDR1 is MNHNY and CDR2 SVGAGI (reference sequence). This CDR3 has 16 amino acids. The CDR3 DNA reads as TGTGCCAGCAGTTACTCCCCGGGGGGCCTTGGAAATGAGCAGTTCTTC. Translated: CASSYSPGGLGNEQFF.

This clonotype was counted a few times. The rearrangement links TRBV28 to TRBJ1-2, with 8 bases fitting TRBD1. In germline, CDR1 is MDHEN, CDR2 SYDVKM. This CDR3 has 14 residues. With 3 bases clipped from V and 4 bases from J, the junction kept 4 bases outside the gene matches. The CDR3 sequence: CASSLDRDAYGYTF. The CDR3 nucleotides read TGTGCCAGCAGTTTGGACAGGGATGCCTATGGCTACACCTTC.

The chain carries TRBV27 and TRBJ2-7; 8 bases are shared with TRBD2. V trimming: 5 bases; J trimming: 3 bases; junction bases outside the gene matches: 6. The germline CDR1 and CDR2 sequences are MNHEY and SMNVEV (reference sequence). The CDR3 has 14 residues. CDR3 DNA sequence: TGTGCCAGCAGTACGTTCGGGGGGGGCTACGAGCAGTACTTC. Its translation is CASSTFGGGYEQYF.

The CDR3 protein is CASSQDTGSRTEAFF. CDR3 nucleotides: TGCGCCAGCAGCCAGGACACAGGGAGTCGGACTGAAGCTTTCTTT. This rearrangement joins TRBV4-3 to TRBJ1-1; TRBD1 is a possible D gene (6 bases). V was trimmed by 3 bases and J by 5 bases, leaving 16 bases between them. Per germline, CDR1 LGHNA and CDR2 YSLEER. There are 15 residues in the CDR3.

This clonotype was counted a few times. The rearrangement uses TRBV29-1 and TRBJ2-7, with D unclear. Germline V lookup: CDR1 SQVTM, CDR2 ANQGSEA. The V end lost 6 bases, the J end lost 3 bases, and 6 bases lay between the germline ends. There are 10 residues in the CDR3. Written as DNA, the CDR3 is TGCAGCGTCCCCGACTACGAGCAGTACGTC. Its translation: CSVPDYEQYV.

The table lists this clonotype with a few counts. The rearrangement links TRBV20-1 to TRBJ2-5; D unresolved. The CDR3 is 11 amino acids. Trimming pared 3 bases from V and 4 bases from J, leaving 6 bases between. Germline lookup yields CDR1 DFQATT and CDR2 SNEGSKA (reference sequence). The CDR3 region has the DNA TGCAGTGCTAGTGTTGCAGAGACCCAGTACTTC. Protein sequence: CSASVAETQYF.

This clonotype came up many times. The chain carries TRBV4-3 and TRBJ2-6; D is ambiguous. V gave up 0 bases and J gave up 0 bases, with 6 bases separating them. Germline V lookup: CDR1 LGHNA, CDR2 YSLEER. This CDR3 comprises 16 residues. CDR3 DNA: TGCGCCAGCAGCCAAGATCTTAGCTCTGGGGCCAACGTCCTGACTTTC. Protein: CASSQDLSSGANVLTF.

This clonotype showed up many times. This rearrangement joins TRBV7-8 to TRBJ2-3, with 7 positions matching TRBD2. Trimming cost V 5 bases and J 4 bases; bases outside gene matches: 15. The CDR3 has 17 amino acids. The germline V gene encodes CDR1 SGHVS and CDR2 FQNEAQ. CDR3: CASSAELAADLPDTQYF. For the CDR3, the DNA is TGTGCCAGCAGCGCTGAGCTAGCGGCGGATCTCCCAGATACGCAGTATTTT.

The V gene is TRBV4-1, the J gene TRBJ2-3, with D tentatively TRBD2 (5 bases). The CDR3 covers 18 residues. Germline V gives CDR1 MGHRA, CDR2 YSYEKL. V lost 1 base, J lost 0 bases, and 17 bases lay in between. This CDR3 is CASSQVGIGIASTDTQYF. CDR3 in DNA: TGCGCCAGCAGCCAAGTAGGTATCGGGATAGCTAGCACAGATACGCAGTATTTT.

The sample holds a few counts of this clonotype. The chain carries TRBV7-8 and TRBJ1-1; D gene unclear. Germline loops: CDR1 SGHVS, CDR2 FQNEAQ. CDR3 size: 12 residues. Trimming removed 4 bases from V and 10 bases from J, with 13 bases in between. In nucleotides, the CDR3 is TGTGCCAGCAGCTCCCGGACGGGAGGAGCTTTCTTT. Protein sequence: CASSSRTGGAFF.